What follows are 24 T cell receptor beta chains derived from one specimen sequenced in a study of T cells after yellow fever vaccination. TCRdb reprocessed the 5' RACE reads with MiXCR, giving one entry per CDR3 protein. The repertoire holds approximately 600,000 distinct CDR3 sequences, with around 12% as singletons. Sequences were derived from PBMCs, sampled on the day of the yellow fever booster vaccination. The source is a young man who received the YFV17D yellow fever vaccine.

This clonotype was detected a few times. The V and J genes are TRBV4-3 and TRBJ2-3; D possibly matches TRBD1 or TRBD2 (5 bases each). The V end was cut by 4 bases, the J end by 5 bases, with 22 bases between. CDR3 size: 17 residues. Germline values: CDR1 LGHNA, CDR2 YSLEER. The CDR3, as DNA: TGCGCCAGCAGCCGACAGCCCTCACGGGACGTTGGAGATACGCAGTATTTT. Amino acid sequence: CASSRQPSRDVGDTQYF.

The chain combines TRBV12-3 or TRBV12-4 with TRBJ2-2; no firm D call. Trimming pared 5 bases from V and 4 bases from J, leaving 14 bases between. The CDR3 consists of 15 residues. The CDR3 spells CASSPTTAPTGELFF. The DNA of the CDR3 is TGTGCCAGCAGTCCCACTACAGCCCCCACCGGGGAGCTGTTTTTT.

V and J are TRBV5-1 and TRBJ2-3; TRBD2 is a possible D gene (6 bases). Trimming shortened V by 0 bases and J by 7 bases, and 21 bases separated the two germline ends. There are 17 residues in the CDR3. CDR1 is SGHRS, CDR2 YFSETQ, per germline. The chain's CDR3 is CASSLVSSSEPWNTQYF. As DNA, the CDR3 is TGCGCCAGCAGCTTGGTTTCCTCTAGCGAACCTTGGAATACGCAGTATTTT.

This clonotype was detected a few times. The V call is TRBV15, the J call TRBJ2-1, with TRBD2 as a possible D gene (7 bases). V was cut by 3 bases and J by 7 bases, with 16 bases left in between. The V gene's germline CDR1 is LNHNV and CDR2 YYDKDF (reference sequence). The CDR3 loop spans 15 amino acids. CDR3 amino acids: CATSRGRGAGNEQFF. In DNA, the CDR3 is TGTGCCACCAGCAGGGGACGGGGGGCAGGAAATGAGCAGTTCTTC. The full variable domain, its missing parts supplied by reference TRBV15 and TRBJ2-1, is DAMVIQNPRYQVTQFGKPVTLSCSQTLNHNVMYWYQQKSSQAPKLLFHYYDKDFNNEADTPDNFQSRRPNTSFCFLDIRSPGLGDTAMYLCATSRGRGAGNEQFFGPGTRLTVL.

The chain recombines TRBV7-3 with TRBJ2-3; 7 bases fit TRBD1. Looked up from germline, CDR1 is SGHTA and CDR2 is FQGTGA. J lost 5 bases, V lost 0 bases, and 2 bases had no gene match. This CDR3 contains 14 residues. This CDR3 reads CASSLTGTVDTQYF. CDR3 DNA: TGTGCCAGCAGCTTAACAGGGACAGTAGATACGCAGTATTTT. Supplemented by reference TRBV7-3 and TRBJ2-3, the full variable domain reads GAGVSQTPSNKVTEKGKYVELRCDPISGHTALYWYRQSLGQGPEFLIYFQGTGAADDSGLPNDRFFAVRPEGSVSTLKIQRTERGDSAVYLCASSLTGTVDTQYFGPGTRLTVL.

The chain uses TRBV20-1 and TRBJ2-3; TRBD1 might be the D (5 bases). V gave up 8 bases and J gave up 2 bases, with 11 bases separating them. This CDR3 spans 12 amino acids. Germline V gene data show CDR1 as DFQATT and CDR2 as SNEGSKA (reference sequence). CDR3 nucleotide sequence: TGCAGTTTAGGACATACCACAGATACGCAGTATTTT. It is translated as CSLGHTTDTQYF.

A few counts support this clonotype. J is TRBJ2-1 and V is TRBV19; 8 bases are shared with TRBD2. Germline CDR1 reads LNHDA; CDR2 reads SQIVND (reference sequence). CDR3 length equals 16 residues. With 0 bases clipped from V and 3 bases from J, the junction kept 4 bases outside the gene matches. The CDR3 DNA is TGTGCCAGTAGTATAGAGGGAGCGGGAGACTACAATGAGCAGTTCTTC. Encoded protein: CASSIEGAGDYNEQFF.

V is TRBV5-5 and J is TRBJ2-7, with D uncertain. The length of the CDR3 is 15 residues. Trimming removed 0 bases at V and 0 bases at J, with 10 bases between. CDR1 and CDR2 (germline): SGHKS, YYEKEE (reference sequence). CDR3 in amino acids: CASSLDTSPSYEQYF. Written as DNA, the CDR3 is TGTGCCAGCAGCTTGGACACCAGCCCCTCCTACGAGCAGTACTTC. The whole variable domain, remainder taken from reference TRBV5-5 and TRBJ2-7, is DAGVTQSPTHLIKTRGQQVTLRCSPISGHKSVSWYQQVLGQGPQFIFQYYEKEERGRGNFPDRFSARQFPNYSSELNVNALLLGDSALYLCASSLDTSPSYEQYFGPGTRLTVT.

V and J are TRBV9 and TRBJ2-2, with D perhaps matching TRBD1 (6 bases). CDR3 length: 14 residues. Germline V gene data show CDR1 as SGDLS and CDR2 as YYNGEE. V gave up 3 bases and J gave up 5 bases, with 11 bases separating them. CDR3 sequence reads: CASSARGGTGELFF. CDR3 nucleotide sequence: TGTGCCAGCAGCGCCCGAGGGGGAACCGGGGAGCTGTTTTTT.

V usage is TRBV20-1 and J usage is TRBJ2-5; TRBD1 might be the D (6 bases). CDR3 length: 12 amino acids. Germline V CDR1 and CDR2: DFQATT, SNEGSKA (reference sequence). In DNA form, the CDR3 reads TGCAGGATGGACAGTGCTGCCGAGACCCAGTACTTC. This codes for CRMDSAAETQYF.

This clonotype was counted between two and nine times. The CDR3 bases are TGCAGTGCTGCGACTAGCGGGAGAGGGGTCGGGACAGATACGCAGTATTTT. It encodes CSAATSGRGVGTDTQYF. This chain links TRBV20-1 with TRBJ2-3, with 12 bases fitting TRBD2. This CDR3 contains 17 residues. With 5 bases clipped from V and 3 bases from J, the junction kept 12 bases outside the gene matches. Germline CDR1 and CDR2: DFQATT and SNEGSKA (reference sequence).

This clonotype was seen more than once but under ten times. CDR3 protein: CSAMGGTSGSTDTQYF. CDR3 DNA: TGCAGTGCCATGGGAGGGACTAGCGGGAGTACGGATACGCAGTATTTT. V is TRBV20-1 and J is TRBJ2-3, with 14 bases identical to TRBD2. V shed 6 bases and J 6 bases; nucleotides not matched to a gene: 11. This CDR3 has 16 residues. CDR1 is DFQATT, CDR2 SNEGSKA, per germline (reference sequence).

The table lists this clonotype with a few counts. The chain combines TRBV6-5 with TRBJ1-1, with D possibly matching TRBD1 (5 bases). V was cut by 7 bases and J by 2 bases, with 8 bases left in between. The CDR3 length is 12 residues. CDR1 MNHEY and CDR2 SVGAGI come from the germline V gene. CDR3 residues: CASMTVNTEAFF. The CDR3 nucleotides are TGTGCCAGCATGACAGTCAACACTGAAGCTTTCTTT.

The J gene is TRBJ2-5, the V gene TRBV10-2; D not resolved. V was shortened by 7 bases and J by 1 base, with 10 bases between the two germline ends. From germline, CDR1 is WSHSY and CDR2 SAAADI. There are 13 residues in the CDR3. CDR3 nucleotides: TGCGCCAGCAACACACCGGGCCAAGAGACCCAGTACTTC. Its protein is CASNTPGQETQYF.

This clonotype was seen only a few times. DNA of the CDR3: TGTGCCATCAGTCAGGACAGGGCCGCTGGGGCCAACGTCCTGACTTTC. It encodes CAISQDRAAGANVLTF. The chain uses TRBV10-3 and TRBJ2-6, with 8 bases fitting TRBD1. The length of the CDR3 is 16 residues. Looked up from germline, CDR1 is ENHRY and CDR2 is SYGVKD. The trim removed 5 bases at V and 2 bases at J, leaving 5 bases unmatched.

The table lists this clonotype with many counts. This sequence joins TRBV4-3 and TRBJ1-2; 7 bases agree with TRBD1. Germline values: CDR1 LGHNA, CDR2 YSLEER. The CDR3 is 17 amino acids. Unmatched junction bases numbered 12, after V lost 0 bases and J lost 5 bases. CDR3 protein: CASSQESNRGLFYGYTF. CDR3 DNA: TGCGCCAGCAGCCAAGAATCAAACAGGGGTTTGTTTTATGGCTACACCTTC.

Only a few counts were recorded for this clonotype. V gene TRBV7-9 combines with J gene TRBJ1-2; tentative D call: TRBD1 (5 bases). This CDR3 has 14 amino acids. V was pared by 3 bases and J by 8 bases, with 16 bases between. Germline loops: CDR1 SEHNR, CDR2 FQNEAQ (reference sequence). The CDR3 spells CASSFLWDGNGYTF. In DNA, the CDR3 is TGTGCCAGCAGCTTTTTGTGGGACGGCAACGGCTACACCTTC.

In its sample, this clonotype was seen many times. The rearrangement links TRBV12-3 or TRBV12-4 to TRBJ2-2; the D gene is possibly TRBD2 (6 bases). The CDR3 has 17 residues. Trimming took off 4 bases at V and 3 bases at J, with 18 bases between the two ends. DNA for the CDR3: TGTGCCAGCAGTTCCCGGGAGAAGGGACGGGACACCGGGGAGCTGTTTTTT. This codes for CASSSREKGRDTGELFF.

The rearrangement uses TRBV20-1 and TRBJ2-2; TRBD2 agrees at 7 bases. Germline-derived CDR1 and CDR2 are DFQATT and SNEGSKA (reference sequence). This CDR3 is 14 amino acids long. Trimming took 5 bases from V and 5 from J; bases not matched to a gene: 8. The CDR3 coding sequence is TGCAGTGCTCGGACTAGTCGAGGGACCGGGGAGCTGTTTTTT. Translated, it gives CSARTSRGTGELFF.

This clonotype was counted only a few times. The J gene is TRBJ1-1, the V gene TRBV20-1; TRBD1 might be the D (5 bases). Looked up from germline, CDR1 is DFQATT and CDR2 is SNEGSKA (reference sequence). V lost 1 base and J 2 bases, leaving 11 bases between the germline ends. The CDR3 loop spans 14 amino acids. DNA for the CDR3: TGCAGTGCTAGAGCGTGGGGGGGAAACACTGAAGCTTTCTTT. This translates into CSARAWGGNTEAFF.

This clonotype was detected a few times. This chain links TRBV20-1 with TRBJ2-3; 12 bases line up with TRBD2. The germline V gene encodes CDR1 DFQATT and CDR2 SNEGSKA (reference sequence). CDR3 size: 14 residues. V trimming: 2 bases; J trimming: 6 bases; junction bases outside the gene matches: 3. The CDR3 loop is CSARLTSGSDTQYF. CDR3 DNA sequence: TGCAGTGCTAGATTGACTAGCGGGAGTGATACGCAGTATTTT.

This chain links TRBV4-3 with TRBJ2-7, with a possible D match to TRBD2 (7 bases). V was trimmed by 4 bases and J by 4 bases, leaving 14 bases between them. CDR3 size: 14 residues. CDR1 is LGHNA, CDR2 YSLEER, per germline. The CDR3 DNA follows: TGCGCCAGCAGCCGCCCGGGGGGCCAATACGAGCAGTACTTC. Its translation: CASSRPGGQYEQYF.

This clonotype came up many times. The chain has TRBV7-3 and TRBJ2-1, with 10 bases aligning to TRBD2. From germline, CDR1 is SGHTA and CDR2 FQGTGA. This CDR3 contains 15 residues. V lost 4 bases to trimming and J lost 7 bases; unmatched junction nucleotides: 7. CDR3 DNA sequence: TGTGCCAGCAGCTCGGGGCTAGCGGGGGTAAATGAGCAGTTCTTC. It specifies CASSSGLAGVNEQFF.

This clonotype showed up just a few times. This chain links TRBV12-3 or TRBV12-4 with TRBJ2-7; 12 bases line up with TRBD2. The ends lost 6 bases at V and 5 bases at J; junction bases unmatched: 5. The CDR3 length is 14 residues. DNA of the CDR3: TGTGCCAGCAGGGCGACTAGCGGGAGTCACGAGCAGTACTTC. It codes for CASRATSGSHEQYF.